This TCR beta chain was identified in a study of cytomegalovirus exposure and HLA in healthy donors (dated by TCRdb to about 2017). Looking at the study overall: In an earlier analysis of approximately 500 of the donors, approximately 260 Gb of sequence data and roughly 100 million unique TCR beta sequences from roughly 190 million T cells were reported. Approximately 310 gigabases of sequencing data and tens of millions of unique TCR sequences were included in an early release covering about 700 HLA-typed donors. Of the approximately 400 genotyped donors, more than 75% were placed in the genetic ancestry cluster associated with self-reported Caucasian donors. The aim of the study was to test whether cataloging public T cell receptors could identify signatures of past pathogen exposure. Using immunosequencing, the study profiled T cell repertoires from 640 or so subjects and related those repertoires to cytomegalovirus serostatus. Along with the approximately 700-subject first cohort, a separate validation cohort of over a hundred different subjects was used. High-throughput TCR immunosequencing, statistical association of individual TCRs with disease status, and machine learning were combined to predict cytomegalovirus infection status. A later analysis re-examined previously published TCR beta repertoires from about 700 donors and added high-resolution HLA genotyping to investigate patterns of TCR occurrence. In the later analysis, no new phenotypic data were used to find candidate immune exposures; instead, reliance was placed on TCR beta sequences and their occurrence across donors. In an earlier analysis of more than 550 of the donors, high-throughput TCR beta sequencing was used to judge whether each TCR beta V gene segment behaved as functional or pseudogenic. Donor age, sex, ethnicity and CMV serostatus were collected together with the repertoire data. In a later genetic analysis, genome-wide SNP genotypes for about 65% of the roughly 700 donors were used, and that subset was treated as a discovery cohort. Every repertoire in the discovery cohort had been generated on one and the same sequencing platform. Class I and class II HLA loci were covered by the typing at four-digit resolution. The number of donors typed differed by locus, with about 629-640 for A, B, C, DRB1 and DQB1, 522 for DQA1, nearly 610 for DPA1, and around 430 for DPB1. About 5 DR-DQ haplotypes were handled as single units for association and clustering, since linkage in the cohort was strong. Among over 350 genotyped donors of the cohort, an average of about 240,000 unique TCR beta nucleotide sequences were sequenced per donor, roughly a sixth of them non-productive. The full study reports these points: In both the original and validation cohorts, the classifier was reported to diagnose cytomegalovirus status with high specificity and sensitivity. Some 16 rarely observed V segments, including chromosome 9 orphons, were excluded from the earlier analysis of several hundred of the donors because counts were too low. Linkage disequilibrium might explain the correlated functional status among segregating V segments, but an unknown experimental factor could not be excluded. Because HLA typing was unavailable for some donors at each locus, only the typed subset was used in association tests. Only TCR beta chains were sequenced in this cohort, and the absence of alpha or paired-chain data limited detectable features. Immune exposure information for the cohort was limited to CMV serostatus. In a later analysis, HLA-associated TCR beta chains showed more clonal expansion and lower generation probabilities than non-associated chains that were equally common. In vitro tests confirmed that a few of the cytomegalovirus-associated TCR beta chains recognize cytomegalovirus antigens. Assigning TCR associations to individual alleles was difficult when HLA alleles, especially DR and DQ, strongly co-occurred. A total of fewer than 200 TCR beta chains were listed by the study as associated with cytomegalovirus. The sequencing pipeline was judged likely to have produced a cluster of highly shared sequence variants as a technical artifact. In an earlier analysis of approximately 590 of the donors, most TCR beta V segments appeared in productive rearrangements about 87% or about 30% of the time, broadly matching IMGT annotations. A later genetic analysis associated a missense DCLRE1C variant with V-gene and J-gene trimming of TCR beta chains, and an independent cohort replicated the association. At a false discovery rate of 0.05, a later analysis linked roughly 17,000 TCR beta sequences to specific HLA alleles. In a later analysis, the rate of TCR association differed among HLA loci, with DRB1 alleles having the most associated TCRs and HLA-C alleles having the fewest. A later analysis reported that several top co-occurrence clusters appeared linked to parvovirus B19, influenza, CMV and Epstein-Barr virus. The presence/absence analyses assumed that sequencing depth was roughly uniform across donors, and that assumption may not be true. A later genetic analysis reported fewer N-insertions in productive TCRs among donors in an Asian-associated ancestry cluster than the roughly 650-donor mean. The authors suggested that the approach could potentially be generalized to other disease states and immunological phenotypes. Because the 87-base-pair reads could not distinguish some IMGT-functional V segments, including TRBV6-2 and TRBV6-3, those segments were excluded. Most TCR sequences were seen in very few donors, while some public TCRs were found in many individuals. A later analysis found that most CMV-associated TCR beta chains appeared HLA-restricted, with HLA associations seemingly driven largely by CMV exposure. A further reported finding was that TCR beta sequences accurately predicted the HLA-A and HLA-B alleles for most subjects in the first cohort.

The cysteine opens and the phenylalanine closes a CDR3 of 13 amino acids. The kept DNA is CDR3 alone, 39 bases in frame from the first base. The V end gives up 10 bases and the J end 7 bases, leaving 11 bases in the junction not matched to a gene. Taken from the germline V gene, the CDR1 and CDR2 loops are ENHRY and SYGVKD. In total, about 650 healthy bone marrow donors made up the cohort. At the time of sampling, all cohort members were nominally healthy, though unrecorded immune exposures were likely present. The donor tested CMV seronegative and was one of the 352 seronegative cohort members. A peripheral blood sample was provided by each donor, and peripheral blood mononuclear cells were used for TCR beta sequencing. The Qiagen DNeasy Blood Extraction Kit was used to extract genomic DNA from the blood cell samples. The method was the immunoSEQ multiplex PCR assay. The multiplex PCR relied on a mix of 60 forward primers for TCR Vbeta segments and 13 reverse primers for TCR Jbeta segments. Amplification of the CDR3 region of rearranged TCR beta genes was performed with a multiplex PCR assay on genomic DNA. The Illumina HiSeq System was used to sequence the amplified TCR beta libraries as 87-base-pair reads. On the study's bioinformatics: A later analysis tallied roughly 76 million unique TCR beta chains across the 666 repertoires, and approximately 9.9 million of those chains were shared by two or more donors. To remove PCR and sequencing errors, raw reads were error-corrected and collapsed into unique sequences using a nearest-neighbor algorithm that merged closely related sequences. CDR3 sequences were aligned to IMGT reference sequences to assign V, D and J gene segments. For a sequence to be retained, a match of at least six nucleotides to both a V gene segment and a J gene segment was required. A rearrangement counted as productive if the CDR3 had no stop codons and remained in frame with V and J, and every other rearrangement counted as non-productive. Following IMGT convention, CDR3 was defined as the stretch from the second conserved V-encoded cysteine to the conserved J-encoded phenylalanine. The earlier analysis of a few hundred of the donors excluded any sequence lacking an unambiguous match to a single V gene segment. In an earlier analysis of almost 600 of the donors, a V segment was called functional when productive rearrangements were above 56.7%, and segregating when the standard deviation between donors exceeded 5%. A statistical classification framework was built for diagnosing cytomegalovirus status from the catalog of TCR beta chain sequences. In a later analysis, TCR nucleotide sequences were compared against IMGT/GENE-DB human TR gene sequences so that V and J genes could be assigned. Using the TCRdist pipeline, a later analysis assigned CDR3 sequences along with most-parsimonious VDJ recombination scenarios. In a later analysis, each TCR beta chain was defined by its CDR3 amino acid sequence together with its V-gene family, and reads without a unique V-gene family were excluded. As a way to deal with suspected cross-contamination and a sequencing artifact, a later analysis dropped 500 to 700 nucleotide sequences that were highly shared and had low generation probability. A later analysis calculated a clonal expansion index for each public chain from normalized within-repertoire ranks of inferred template counts. Generation probabilities in a later analysis came from a VDJ recombination model fitted to out-of-frame rearrangements, and those results were checked against IGoR. In a later analysis, hypergeometric tests were used to score TCR-TCR, TCR-HLA and TCR-CMV co-occurrence, with a repertoire-size bias correction applied to TCR pairs. False discovery rates were estimated in a later analysis by permuting HLA or CMV assignments 20 times. In a later analysis, co-occurring TCRs were grouped using DBSCAN, and TCRdist sequence similarity was added for clustering within HLA-allele-positive subsets. Repertoires with fewer than 30,000 or more than 120,000 public chains were left out of co-occurrence clustering, as were a few repertoires with anomalous nucleotide sharing. The table comes from immuneACCESS by way of TCRdb, which keeps in-frame sequences with V and J called. Part of the clones is missing from these tables; in studies checked, under half for an unresolved V gene and the rest for unknown reasons. V, J and clone size were drawn from that table, and D and trimming were deduced from the DNA. This sample holds fewer than 250,000 clones; roughly 80% were observed only once. The ten largest clones capture 1.6% of the sample.

In the case of this clone: It lacks a known antigen. Base qualities are not recorded, but no much larger clone differs from it by a single base.

The rearranged segments are TRBV10-3 and TRBJ1-1; the junction holds 8 bases that match TRBD1. Sequenced input: PBMCs. This TCR was sampled from a woman aged 18-29 years in good health and CMV-seronegative. Read as DNA, the sequence is TGTGCCAGTCTTAACAGGGGGTCAGGTGAAGCTTTCTTT. This codes for CASLNRGSGEAFF.